This T cell receptor beta chain was profiled in a study of T cells in localized non-small cell lung cancer. Study-level points and caveats: In adjacent lung, a median roughly 60 of the top 100 tumor clones were found. Sequencing covered just one tumor region, so heterogeneity cannot be ruled out. Adjacent uninvolved lung tissue had the highest T cell clonality, exceeding tumor.

Details on this clone: Its antigen is undetermined.

The method was immunoSEQ multiplex PCR; TCRdb's version includes in-frame clones alone and lacks a portion of them. This table holds some 51,000 clones, 86% found once. The origin of this receptor is a woman aged 35 to 70 with stage I lung adenocarcinoma. Sequences were derived from peripheral blood, sampled before any cancer treatment.

The CDR3 region is CASSLDRGAYEQYF. CDR3 DNA sequence: TGCGCCAGCAGCTTGGACAGGGGCGCCTACGAGCAGTACTTC. J is TRBJ2-7 and V is TRBV5-1, with TRBD1 matching over 7 bases. The length of the CDR3 is 14 residues. V dropped 0 bases and J dropped 2; count of bases not matched to a gene: 2. Germline V lookup: CDR1 SGHRS, CDR2 YFSETQ.